Below, 25 T cell receptor beta chains from the same sample are listed, as sequenced in a study of blood T cell repertoires in COVID-19. The data were produced by immunoSEQ multiplex PCR, yet TCRdb's version contains in-frame clones alone and is incomplete. This repertoire shows about 360,000 clones, 88% found once; its top ten account for roughly 2%. Source material: PBMCs or T cells enriched from blood (not recorded which). These receptors were collected from a woman aged 35 to 49 with acute COVID-19.

This chain joins TRBV4-1 and TRBJ1-1; tentative D call: TRBD1 (6 bases). CDR3 length: 16 amino acids. CDR1 is MGHRA, CDR2 YSYEKL, per germline. V was clipped by 0 bases and J by 0 bases, with 11 bases between them. The CDR3 here is CASSQERGAMNTEAFF. The CDR3 DNA reads as TGCGCCAGCAGCCAAGAGCGGGGGGCAATGAACACTGAAGCTTTCTTT.

This clone was picked up a small number of times. The rearrangement joins TRBV15 to TRBJ1-1; a weak D match, TRBD1 (5 bases). CDR3 size: 16 residues. The germline V gene encodes CDR1 LNHNV and CDR2 YYDKDF (reference sequence). The ends were cut back, 1 base at V and 5 bases at J, with 17 bases in the middle. The CDR3 nucleotides read TGTGCCACCAGCAGAGTATGGGCAGGGTCAGGGACTGAAGCTTTCTTT. Encoded protein: CATSRVWAGSGTEAFF.

This chain uses TRBV18 with TRBJ2-1, with TRBD2 identical over 8 bases. The ends lost 3 bases at V and 8 bases at J; junction bases unmatched: 9. CDR1 and CDR2 from the germline V gene are KGHSH and LQKENI. The CDR3 contains 15 residues. The CDR3 region is CASSPRQMTSDEQFF. The CDR3 nucleotides are TGTGCCAGCTCACCGCGCCAGATGACTAGCGATGAGCAGTTCTTC. Using reference TRBV18 and TRBJ2-1 for the parts outside the CDR3, the full variable domain is NAGVMQNPRHLVRRRGQEARLRCSPMKGHSHVYWYRQLPEEGLKFMVYLQKENIIDESGMPKERFSAEFPKEGPSILRIQQVVRGDSAAYFCASSPRQMTSDEQFFGPGTRLTVL.

The J gene is TRBJ2-5, the V gene TRBV3-1 (or the pseudogene TRBV3-2); D is unresolved. CDR1 is LGHDT and CDR2 is YNNKEL in the germline V gene (reference sequence). V was clipped by 4 bases and J by 1 base, with 13 bases between them. The CDR3 is made up of 15 amino acids. CDR3 region: CASSPRHRPQETQYF. DNA for the CDR3: TGTGCCAGCAGCCCCCGCCACAGACCCCAAGAGACCCAGTACTTC.

The genes are TRBV5-1 and TRBJ1-1, with 8 bases aligning to TRBD1. Germline CDR1 and CDR2: SGHRS and YFSETQ. The V segment lost 7 bases and the J segment 3 bases; nucleotides outside the gene matches: 5. This CDR3 is 13 amino acids long. DNA of the CDR3: TGCGCCAGCGTGGGACAGGAAGACACTGAAGCTTTCTTT. Residues: CASVGQEDTEAFF.

The chain has TRBV20-1 and TRBJ1-1, with 8 nucleotides matching TRBD1. J was trimmed by 10 bases and V by 3 bases; bases with no gene match: 10. The CDR3 loop spans 13 amino acids. Germline loops: CDR1 DFQATT, CDR2 SNEGSKA (reference sequence). DNA for the CDR3: TGCAGTGCTAGTTATTTGGACAGGGATCGAGCTTTCTTT. Amino acid sequence: CSASYLDRDRAFF.

The genes are TRBV24-1 and TRBJ1-6, with D maybe TRBD1 (6 bases). The CDR3 has 14 residues. Trimming took off 3 bases at V and 7 bases at J, with 9 bases between the two ends. Germline V gene sequence: CDR1 KGHDR, CDR2 SFDVKD. CDR3 sequence (DNA): TGTGCCACCAGTGATCCAGGGGCGAATTCACCCCTCCACTTT. This translates into CATSDPGANSPLHF.

This clone has just one count. The V and J genes are TRBV7-6 and TRBJ2-7; 7 bases are shared with TRBD1. The CDR3 is made up of 15 amino acids. Trimming cost V 5 bases and J 2 bases; bases outside gene matches: 9. Germline V lookup: CDR1 SGHVS, CDR2 FNYEAQ. The DNA for the CDR3 is TGTGCCAGCAGCCCCCTAACGGGACAGCCCTACGAGCAGTACTTC. Translating gives CASSPLTGQPYEQYF.

The V call is TRBV29-1, the J call TRBJ2-5; D may be TRBD1 (6 bases). This CDR3 spans 15 amino acids. Germline lookup yields CDR1 SQVTM and CDR2 ANQGSEA. V was trimmed by 6 bases and J by 5 bases, leaving 22 bases between them. CDR3 protein: CSVPEYRDVGETQYF. The CDR3 nucleotides read TGCAGCGTACCGGAATACAGGGACGTTGGGGAGACCCAGTACTTC.

This clone has a single count. The chain uses TRBV7-9 and TRBJ1-3; 7 nucleotides line up with TRBD1. CDR3 size: 17 residues. Germline-derived CDR1 and CDR2 are SEHNR and FQNEAQ (reference sequence). Trimming removed 1 base from V and 1 base from J; junction bases left unmatched: 7. The CDR3 DNA reads as TGTGCCAGCAGCTTAGGGGTAGGGGGCCCATCTGGAAACACCATATATTTT. Translating it yields CASSLGVGGPSGNTIYF.

The V gene is TRBV30, the J gene TRBJ2-7, with 7 nucleotides matching TRBD1. Germline CDR1 and CDR2: GTSNPN and SVGIG (reference sequence). V lost 1 base and J lost 3; bases outside the gene matches: 6. The CDR3 has 14 amino acids. CDR3 coding DNA: TGTGCCTGGAGTGCCTGGACAGGAAGCTACGAGCAGTACTTC. Amino acid sequence: CAWSAWTGSYEQYF.

V and J are TRBV10-3 and TRBJ2-1, with D possibly TRBD2 on 6 matching bases. The V and J ends lost 0 bases and 9 bases respectively, with 12 bases between them. The germline CDR1 and CDR2 sequences are ENHRY and SYGVKD. The CDR3 runs 14 residues. The CDR3 DNA is TGTGCCATCAGTGAGTCGGGGGGTGAAGGTGAGCAGTTCTTC. As protein: CAISESGGEGEQFF.

The chain employs TRBV7-2 and TRBJ2-3; a weak D match, TRBD2 (6 bases). Trimming shortened V by 5 bases and J by 10 bases, and 16 bases separated the two germline ends. Germline V gives CDR1 SGHTA, CDR2 FQGNSA. The CDR3 length is 13 residues. CDR3 sequence: CASSRPSGGAQYF. The CDR3 DNA is TGTGCCAGCAGCCGACCCTCCGGGGGAGCGCAGTATTTT. Full variable domain (remainder filled in from reference TRBV7-2 and TRBJ2-3): GAGVSQSPSNKVTEKGKDVELRCDPISGHTALYWYRQSLGQGLEFLIYFQGNSAPDKSGLPSDRFSAERTGGSVSTLTIQRTQQEDSAVYLCASSRPSGGAQYFGPGTRLTVL.

The chain carries TRBV7-9 and TRBJ2-7; TRBD1 is a possible D gene (6 bases). The CDR3 runs to 14 residues. Germline CDR1 SEHNR, CDR2 FQNEAQ (reference sequence). Trimming pared 5 bases from V and 0 bases from J, leaving 11 bases between. CDR3 in amino acids: CASSLDRHSYEQYF. The CDR3 region has the DNA TGTGCCAGCAGCCTAGACAGGCACTCCTACGAGCAGTACTTC.

The V call is TRBV9, the J call TRBJ2-1; TRBD2 is a possible D gene (5 bases). Germline V lookup: CDR1 SGDLS, CDR2 YYNGEE. V dropped 1 base and J dropped 2 bases, with 10 bases sitting between them. This CDR3 has 15 residues. As DNA, the CDR3 is TGTGCCAGCAGCGTAAGTCAGGAGGCCTACAATGAGCAGTTCTTC. Its translation: CASSVSQEAYNEQFF.

The chain couples TRBV9 to TRBJ2-3; possibly TRBD1 for D (7 bases). The CDR3 consists of 15 residues. V lost 0 bases to trimming and J lost 6 bases, with 14 bases between them. Germline V gene data show CDR1 as SGDLS and CDR2 as YYNGEE. The CDR3, as DNA: TGTGCCAGCAGCGTAGATCTTTCAGGGGGGGATACGCAGTATTTT. Its protein product is CASSVDLSGGDTQYF.

The chain carries TRBV2 and TRBJ1-5; 8 nucleotides line up with TRBD1. The CDR3 has 16 residues. Germline-derived CDR1 and CDR2 are SNHLY and FYNNEI. Trimming removed 4 bases from V and 1 base from J; junction bases left unmatched: 6. CDR3 sequence reads: CASSAWTGRSNQPQHF. The CDR3 DNA is TGTGCCAGCAGTGCCTGGACAGGGAGAAGCAATCAGCCCCAGCATTTT. Looking up the rest from reference TRBV2 and TRBJ1-5 gives the full variable domain: EPEVTQTPSHQVTQMGQEVILRCVPISNHLYFYWYRQILGQKVEFLVSFYNNEISEKSEIFDDQFSVERPDGSNFTLKIRSTKLEDSAMYFCASSAWTGRSNQPQHFGDGTRLSIL.

This chain uses TRBV30 with TRBJ2-5, with 9 bases lining up with TRBD2. Germline values: CDR1 GTSNPN, CDR2 SVGIG (reference sequence). Germline trimming cut 0 bases from V and 6 bases from J; bases unmatched to any gene: 5. The CDR3 is made up of 14 amino acids. The CDR3 DNA follows: TGTGCCTGGAGTGTACTCGCGGGGGGGAAGACCCAGTACTTC. Amino acids: CAWSVLAGGKTQYF.

This clone was observed a single time. V and J are TRBV5-1 and TRBJ2-7; tentatively, D is TRBD2 (6 bases). V lost 7 bases and J 6 bases, leaving 23 bases between the germline ends. From germline, CDR1 is SGHRS and CDR2 YFSETQ. The CDR3 extends over 15 amino acids. Written as DNA, the CDR3 is TGCGCCAGCCGCCCCCGCGGGACTGGGGTGCCCGAGCAGTACTTC. Protein sequence: CASRPRGTGVPEQYF.

The J gene is TRBJ2-2, the V gene TRBV2; D not resolved. The germline V and J ends were trimmed by 3 bases and 4 bases, with 9 bases remaining between them. Germline CDR1 and CDR2: SNHLY and FYNNEI. The CDR3 is 14 residues long. CDR3 loop: CASSDDSVTGELFF. DNA for the CDR3: TGTGCCAGCAGTGACGATTCGGTCACCGGGGAGCTGTTTTTT.

The V gene is TRBV19, the J gene TRBJ1-6, with 7 nucleotides matching TRBD1. Losses at the gene ends were 3 bases for V and 7 bases for J; bases not matched to a gene: 6. This CDR3 region has 15 residues. The germline V gene encodes CDR1 LNHDA and CDR2 SQIVND (reference sequence). CDR3: CASSMRDSLNSPLHF. The CDR3 DNA sequence: TGTGCCAGTAGTATGCGGGACAGCTTAAATTCACCCCTCCACTTT. The full variable domain, in which reference TRBV19 and TRBJ1-6 provide the parts outside the CDR3, is DGGITQSPKYLFRKEGQNVTLSCEQNLNHDAMYWYRQDPGQGLRLIYYSQIVNDFQKGDIAEGYSVSREKKESFPLTVTSAQKNPTAFYLCASSMRDSLNSPLHFGNGTRLTVT.

This rearrangement joins TRBV2 to TRBJ1-5; TRBD1 is a possible D gene (5 bases). Trimming pared 2 bases from V and 6 bases from J, leaving 8 bases between. The CDR3 totals 13 residues. Germline loops: CDR1 SNHLY, CDR2 FYNNEI. The CDR3 loop is CASSEQGVQPQHF. The CDR3 DNA follows: TGTGCCAGCAGTGAACAGGGTGTTCAGCCCCAGCATTTT.

This chain connects TRBV25-1 to TRBJ2-7; D is undetermined. Trimming removed 1 base from V and 9 bases from J, with 13 bases in between. CDR1 and CDR2 (germline): MGHDK, SYGVNS. CDR3 size: 13 residues. CDR3 in DNA: TGTGCCAGCAGTGAATCTGTGGGCACGACGCAGTACTTC. It translates to CASSESVGTTQYF.

The chain uses TRBV30 and TRBJ1-6; weak D call: TRBD1 (6 bases). CDR3 length equals 14 residues. V lost 0 bases, J lost 7 bases, and 10 bases lay in between. Germline V gene data show CDR1 as GTSNPN and CDR2 as SVGIG (reference sequence). CDR3 loop: CAWSVETGNSPLHF. The CDR3 DNA reads TGTGCCTGGAGTGTAGAAACAGGGAATTCACCCCTCCACTTT.

The rearrangement links TRBV27 to TRBJ2-7; D is possibly TRBD2 (5 bases). V was cut by 0 bases and J by 12 bases, with 15 bases left in between. This CDR3 has 13 residues. CDR1 is MNHEY and CDR2 is SMNVEV in the germline V gene (reference sequence). CDR3 coding DNA: TGTGCCAGCAGTTTATCGAACGGCGGACTGAGGTACTTC. It specifies CASSLSNGGLRYF.